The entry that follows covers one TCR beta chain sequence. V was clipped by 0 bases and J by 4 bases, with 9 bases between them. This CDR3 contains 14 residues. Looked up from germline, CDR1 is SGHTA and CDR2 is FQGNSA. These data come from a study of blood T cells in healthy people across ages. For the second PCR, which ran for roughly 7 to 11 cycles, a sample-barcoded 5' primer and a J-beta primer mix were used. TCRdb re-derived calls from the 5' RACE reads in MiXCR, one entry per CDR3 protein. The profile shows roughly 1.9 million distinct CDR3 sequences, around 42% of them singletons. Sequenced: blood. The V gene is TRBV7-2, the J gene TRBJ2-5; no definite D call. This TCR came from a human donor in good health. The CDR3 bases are TGTGCCAGCAGCTTAGCGCCGGCAGTAGAGACCCAGTACTTC. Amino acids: CASSLAPAVETQYF. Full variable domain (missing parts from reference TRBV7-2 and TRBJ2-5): GAGVSQSPSNKVTEKGKDVELRCDPISGHTALYWYRQSLGQGLEFLIYFQGNSAPDKSGLPSDRFSAERTGGSVSTLTIQRTQQEDSAVYLCASSLAPAVETQYFGPGTRLLVL.